This paragraph covers one T cell receptor beta chain sequence. What it recognizes is unknown. Sequencing was performed with immunoSEQ multiplex PCR; in TCRdb, only in-frame clones are kept and a portion is missing. The repertoire holds about 17,000 clones, with just under 80% as singletons. The sample is drawn from a study of OX40 agonist ivuxolimab in advanced cancers. On the study more broadly: Clinicians treated patients with ivuxolimab, an agonistic anti-OX40 (CD134) antibody. General study findings and limits: CD8+ T cells were the subset that, on average, had more expanded clones than CD4+.

Germline loops: CDR1 SEHNR, CDR2 FQNEAQ (reference sequence). The CDR3 spans 16 residues. Trimming at V came to 5 bases and at J to 2 bases, leaving 6 bases not matched to a gene. The genes are TRBV7-9 and TRBJ2-6; the match to TRBD1 covers 7 bases. The material was CD4+ or CD8+ T cells sorted from blood, obtained in a trial of the OX40 agonist ivuxolimab. The clonotype originates from an adult with an advanced solid tumor such as melanoma, head and neck, liver or kidney cancer. The CDR3 region has the DNA TGTGCCAGCAGCGCTCCGGGACAGCCTGGGGCCAACGTCCTGACTTTC. This codes for CASSAPGQPGANVLTF.